This T cell receptor (beta chain) is from a study of blood T cell repertoires in COVID-19. Study as a whole: The samples span acute and convalescent COVID-19 from the United States, Italy and Spain.

Sequencing was performed with immunoSEQ multiplex PCR; in TCRdb, only in-frame clones are kept and a portion is missing. Among a few hundred thousand clones, approximately 87% were seen once, and the ten largest hold 1.9%. The CDR3 has 20 residues. The sequencing sample was made of PBMCs or T cells enriched from blood (not recorded which). The genes are TRBV12-2 and TRBJ2-7; TRBD1, the D gene given by the table, was not confirmed from the DNA. TRBV12-2 is deemed a pseudogene. The TCR comes from a man aged 40-49 years in a cohort exposed to, infected with or recovered from COVID-19 (not recorded which). The CDR3, as DNA: TGTGCAAGTCGCTTAGCGCGATGGTCACAACGGGACAGGGATACCTACGAGCAGTACTTC. It codes for CASRLARWSQRDRDTYEQYF.